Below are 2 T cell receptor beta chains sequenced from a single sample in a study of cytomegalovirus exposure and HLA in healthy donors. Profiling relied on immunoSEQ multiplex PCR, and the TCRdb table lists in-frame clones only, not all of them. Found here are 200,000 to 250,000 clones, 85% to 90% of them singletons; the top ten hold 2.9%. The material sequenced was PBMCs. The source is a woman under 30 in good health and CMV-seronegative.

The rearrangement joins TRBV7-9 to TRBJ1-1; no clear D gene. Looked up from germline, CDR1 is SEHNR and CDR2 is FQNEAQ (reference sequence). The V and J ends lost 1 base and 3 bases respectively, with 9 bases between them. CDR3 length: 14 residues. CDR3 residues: CASSLEADYTEAFF. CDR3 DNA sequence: TGTGCCAGCAGCTTAGAAGCGGATTACACTGAAGCTTTCTTT.

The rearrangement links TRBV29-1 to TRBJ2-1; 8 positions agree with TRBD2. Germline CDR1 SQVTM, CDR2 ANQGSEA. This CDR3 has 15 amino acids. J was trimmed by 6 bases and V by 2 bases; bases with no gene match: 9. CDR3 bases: TGCAGCGTTGAATTCGGGAGGGGAATCAGCAATGAGCAGTTCTTC. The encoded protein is CSVEFGRGISNEQFF.